The clone carrying this T cell receptor (beta chain) showed up just a few times. Antigen specificity is unknown. CDR1 and CDR2 from the germline V gene are MGHDK and SYGVNS. This CDR3 is 14 amino acids long. V dropped 6 bases and J dropped 2; count of bases not matched to a gene: 5. The sample comes from a study of cytomegalovirus exposure and HLA in healthy donors. Study conclusions and caveats: A later analysis revealed that TCR association rates differed between HLA loci, peaking at DRB1 and bottoming out at HLA-C.

Use of 60 Vbeta and 13 Jbeta primers characterized the PCR. Method: immunoSEQ multiplex PCR; TCRdb's copy keeps in-frame clones and lacks some. The table records around 140,000 clones, more than 75% of them present only once. This chain connects TRBV25-1 to TRBJ2-3; 7 bases align to TRBD2. The receptor's source is a female donor in good health and CMV-seronegative. The sequencing input was PBMCs. CDR3 amino acids: CASSFRDYTDTQYF. The CDR3 bases are TGTGCCAGCAGCTTCCGGGACTACACAGATACGCAGTATTTT.